This TCR beta chain was recorded in a study of response to subunit inactivated influenza vaccine. TCRdb re-called the RT-PCR reads through MiXCR, storing one row per CDR3 protein. The data contain about 780,000 distinct CDR3 sequences, approximately 17% of them singletons. The CDR3 contains 14 residues. CDR1 is SGHRS and CDR2 is YFSETQ in the germline V gene. V shed 3 bases, J shed 0 bases, and the junction held 0 bases outside the gene matches. This receptor was identified in a man in his forties or fifties who received an inactivated influenza vaccine. The sample in question was PBMCs from blood, obtained 4 to 6 days after vaccination. V and J are TRBV5-1 and TRBJ2-5; TRBD1 matches 9 bases. CDR3 in amino acids: CASSWTGDQETQYF. DNA of the CDR3: TGCGCCAGCAGCTGGACAGGGGACCAAGAGACCCAGTACTTC.